What follows are 9 T cell receptor beta chains derived from one specimen sequenced in a study of graft-versus-host responses after intestinal transplantation. TCRdb's table, derived via immunoSEQ multiplex PCR, lists solely in-frame clones and lacks some. This table has 85,000 to 90,000 clones, 75% to 90% appearing once. For these receptors, no antigen is known. Specimen: unstimulated CD4+ T cells sorted from spleen or lymph node cells, collected before intestinal transplant. Receptors originate from a human donor who received an intestinal transplant.

The chain combines TRBV10-2 with TRBJ2-4, with D tentatively TRBD1 (6 bases). V gave up 3 bases and J gave up 4 bases, with 28 bases separating them. The germline CDR1 and CDR2 sequences are WSHSY and SAAADI. The CDR3 has 20 residues. Here the CDR3 reads CASSDPPSPGIPRGKNIQYF. The CDR3 coding sequence is TGCGCCAGCAGTGACCCACCCTCCCCGGGCATCCCCAGGGGAAAAAACATTCAGTACTTC.

V and J are TRBV2 and TRBJ1-2, with D perhaps TRBD1 (6 bases). Germline CDR1 reads SNHLY; CDR2 reads FYNNEI. The CDR3 covers 13 residues. The V end was cut by 8 bases, the J end by 6 bases, with 16 bases between. The chain's CDR3 is CASLRGGPDGYTF. The CDR3 DNA follows: TGTGCCAGCCTCCGAGGGGGACCGGATGGCTACACCTTC.

V is TRBV6-1 and J is TRBJ1-3; D ambiguous. Per the germline V gene, CDR1 is MNHNS and CDR2 is SASEGT. V was shortened by 4 bases and J by 4 bases, with 14 bases between the two germline ends. CDR3 length: 15 residues. The CDR3 DNA is TGTGCCAGCAGTGGGCCAGGTTCTCGCGGAAACACCATATATTTT. Translating gives CASSGPGSRGNTIYF.

V and J are TRBV25-1 and TRBJ2-7, with 10 bases aligning to TRBD1. Germline V lookup: CDR1 MGHDK, CDR2 SYGVNS. The CDR3 contains 13 residues. V lost 7 bases to trimming and J lost 3 bases; unmatched junction nucleotides: 3. CDR3 DNA sequence: TGTGCCAGCACGGGACAGGGGTTCTACGAGCAGTACTTC. Translated, it gives CASTGQGFYEQYF.

This CDR3 is CASSPSSYEQYF. The CDR3 DNA reads TGTGCCAGCAGTCCGAGCTCCTACGAGCAGTACTTC. The genes are TRBV6-1 and TRBJ2-7, with no clear D. Trimming cost V 5 bases and J 0 bases, with 5 bases left between them. The germline gives CDR1 MNHNS, CDR2 SASEGT. The CDR3 is made up of 12 amino acids.

The chain uses TRBV6-6 and TRBJ2-4; 8 nucleotides line up with TRBD1. J gave up 6 bases and V 8 bases, and 3 bases lay outside the gene matches. The CDR3 is made up of 12 amino acids. The germline V gene encodes CDR1 MNHNY and CDR2 SVGAGI (reference sequence). The CDR3 spells CASHRGRNIQYF. The CDR3 DNA sequence: TGTGCCAGCCACAGGGGGAGAAACATTCAGTACTTC.

This chain's CDR3 is CASSSEQGVGYGYTF. The CDR3, as DNA: TGTGCCAGCAGCTCAGAACAGGGTGTAGGATATGGCTACACCTTC. The chain has TRBV7-9 and TRBJ1-2; D is perhaps TRBD1 (6 bases). The CDR3 spans 15 residues. The V gene's germline CDR1 is SEHNR and CDR2 FQNEAQ (reference sequence). V lost 4 bases and J 5 bases, leaving 17 bases between the germline ends.

The V call is TRBV6-1, the J call TRBJ2-3, with TRBD2 matching 9 bases. Germline V gene lookup returns CDR1 MNHNS and CDR2 SASEGT. The CDR3 runs 14 residues. J gave up 5 bases and V 4 bases, and 4 bases lay outside the gene matches. The CDR3: CASSGGGVGDTQYF. In DNA form, the CDR3 reads TGTGCCAGCAGTGGCGGGGGGGTAGGAGATACGCAGTATTTT.

The V call is TRBV7-9, the J call TRBJ2-5; 8 bases are shared with TRBD2. V was clipped by 5 bases and J by 5 bases; unmatched bases: 19. This CDR3 is built from 18 residues. Germline V lookup: CDR1 SEHNR, CDR2 FQNEAQ (reference sequence). CDR3 coding DNA: TGTGCCAGCAGCCCCCTAGCGGGTCTAACACCCACGTGGGAGACCCAGTACTTC. Amino acids: CASSPLAGLTPTWETQYF.